Listed below are T cell receptor beta chains from one sample, sequenced in a study of early T cells in non-severe SARS-CoV-2 infection. TCRdb passed the 5' RACE reads through MiXCR, listing each CDR3 protein once. The sample holds more than 60,000 distinct CDR3 sequences, less than 15% seen once. Sequenced input: whole blood. The receptor source for this set is an adult who was a healthcare worker with PCR-confirmed SARS-CoV-2 infection or an uninfected control (not recorded which). Each CDR3 is given with its conserved first and last residue. D genes are given only for firm matches. Clone sizes are given selectively: once, few, many, or a class where the clone is expanded.

j_gene,abundance,d_gene,v_gene,CDR3aa,CDR3nt
TRBJ1-3,many,NA,TRBV7-6,CASTTRGGRSGNTIYF,TGTGCCAGCACCACTAGAGGGGGGAGATCTGGAAACACCATATATTTT
TRBJ1-1,few,NA,TRBV5-1,CASSLGPTLNTEAFF,TGCGCCAGCAGCTTGGGTCCTACATTGAACACTGAAGCTTTCTTT
TRBJ2-7,many,TRBD2,TRBV5-1,CASSPGTGTTTNEQYF,TGCGCCAGCAGTCCAGGCACCGGGACTACCACGAACGAGCAGTACTTC
TRBJ1-1,few,NA,TRBV12-3/TRBV12-4,CASSLTGETEAFF,TGTGCCAGCAGTCTTACCGGAGAGACTGAAGCTTTCTTT
TRBJ2-5,NA,NA,TRBV5-6,CASSLAPETQYF,TGTGCCAGCAGCTTGGCTCCCGAGACCCAGTACTTC
TRBJ2-1,few,NA,TRBV6-2/TRBV6-3,CASSRANIIYNEQFF,TGTGCCAGCTCGCGGGCCAACATTATCTACAATGAGCAGTTCTTC
TRBJ2-3,NA,NA,TRBV6-4,CASSEELAF,TGTGCCAGCAGTGAGGAACTAGCTTTT
TRBJ1-2,NA,TRBD1,TRBV20-1,CSAQETGGGGYTF,TGCAGTGCTCAAGAAACAGGGGGCGGCGGCTACACCTTC
TRBJ2-2,NA,NA,TRBV30,CAWRNGGNTGELFF,TGTGCCTGGAGAAATGGGGGCAACACCGGGGAGCTGTTTTTT
TRBJ2-5,many,NA,TRBV3-1,CASSQGLSGTQYF,TGTGCCAGCAGCCAAGGACTATCGGGGACCCAGTACTTC
TRBJ1-1,few,NA,TRBV19,CASSIRGSDEAFF,TGTGCCAGTAGTATAAGGGGCAGCGATGAAGCTTTCTTT
TRBJ2-1,few,TRBD2,TRBV6-5,CASSSPGTSGGNEQFF,TGTGCCAGCAGCTCCCCCGGGACTAGCGGGGGCAATGAGCAGTTCTTC
TRBJ1-2,few,NA,TRBV2,CASSGTPVAYGYTF,TGTGCCAGCAGTGGGACCCCCGTCGCCTATGGCTACACCTTC
TRBJ2-1,NA,TRBD2,TRBV2,CASLSALGGGVHNEQFF,TGTGCCAGCCTGAGCGCCCTTGGCGGGGGGGTACACAATGAGCAGTTCTTC
TRBJ2-5,NA,NA,TRBV6-6,CASSYSILARGETQYF,TGTGCCAGCAGTTACTCGATTCTAGCTCGGGGGGAGACCCAGTACTTC
TRBJ2-7,NA,NA,TRBV6-2/TRBV6-3,CASSYNGGPWNEQYF,TGTGCCAGCAGTTACAACGGGGGCCCTTGGAACGAGCAGTACTTC
TRBJ2-3,NA,NA,TRBV5-1,CASSERWSTDTQYF,TGCGCCAGCAGTGAACGGTGGAGCACAGATACGCAGTATTTT
TRBJ2-1,many,NA,TRBV14,CASSQDPRLVPYNEQFF,TGTGCCAGCAGCCAAGATCCGAGACTAGTGCCCTACAATGAGCAGTTCTTC
TRBJ2-2,few,NA,TRBV3-1,CASSRSSNTGELFF,TGTGCCAGCAGCCGATCGAGTAACACCGGGGAGCTGTTTTTT
TRBJ2-2,many,NA,TRBV7-9,CASSLMAKNTGELFF,TGTGCCAGCAGCTTAATGGCCAAGAACACCGGGGAGCTGTTTTTT
TRBJ2-7,NA,NA,TRBV28,CASSSRTGPYEQYF,TGTGCCAGCAGTTCCCGGACCGGTCCCTACGAGCAGTACTTC
TRBJ2-3,many,NA,TRBV6-1,CASRLSGSGADTQYF,TGTGCCAGCAGATTGTCCGGGAGTGGGGCAGATACGCAGTATTTT
TRBJ2-1,many,TRBD2,TRBV13,CASSPGLAGDNEQFF,TGTGCCAGCAGCCCAGGACTAGCGGGGGACAATGAGCAGTTCTTC
TRBJ2-2,few,TRBD1,TRBV20-1,CSARRTGDTGELFF,TGCAGTGCTAGACGAACAGGGGACACCGGGGAGCTGTTTTTT
TRBJ2-2,many,TRBD1,TRBV29-1,CSVQGFGELFF,TGCAGTGTACAGGGGTTCGGGGAGCTGTTTTTT
TRBJ1-3,NA,NA,TRBV18,CASSPPGDSGNTIYF,TGTGCCAGCTCACCACCGGGGGATTCTGGAAACACCATATATTTT
TRBJ1-1,many,TRBD1,TRBV28,CASSRMTGEGIYTEAFF,TGTGCCAGCAGTCGCATGACAGGGGAGGGAATATACACTGAAGCTTTCTTT
TRBJ2-7,many,NA,TRBV9,CASSLDGLSAYEQYF,TGTGCCAGCAGTTTGGATGGACTCTCTGCGTACGAGCAGTACTTC
TRBJ2-2,NA,TRBD2,TRBV7-8,CASSRSGSRIGELFF,TGTGCCAGCAGCCGTAGCGGGAGCCGGATCGGGGAGCTGTTTTTT
TRBJ2-2,few,NA,TRBV2,CASRSQVSAGELFF,TGTGCCAGCAGGTCACAGGTTTCCGCCGGGGAGCTGTTTTTT
TRBJ1-1,NA,NA,TRBV5-1,CASSPDVINTEAFF,TGCGCCAGCAGCCCTGACGTTATCAACACTGAAGCTTTCTTT
TRBJ2-7,few,NA,TRBV27,CASSWGHSYEQYF,TGTGCCAGCAGTTGGGGACATTCCTACGAGCAGTACTTC
TRBJ2-6,NA,NA,TRBV19,CASSPTGGANVLTF,TGTGCCAGTAGTCCGACAGGTGGGGCCAACGTCCTGACTTTC
TRBJ2-4,NA,NA,TRBV28,CASSGPARAKNIQYF,TGTGCCAGCAGTGGGCCCGCCAGGGCCAAAAACATTCAGTACTTC
TRBJ1-2,NA,NA,TRBV2,CARTTPAHGGYTF,TGTGCCAGAACTACGCCAGCCCACGGGGGCTACACCTTC
TRBJ2-7,NA,TRBD2,TRBV15,CATSRIAGVPYEQYF,TGTGCCACCAGCAGAATAGCGGGGGTTCCCTACGAGCAGTACTTC
TRBJ2-5,few,NA,TRBV18,CASSPPAQETQYF,TGTGCCAGCTCACCACCGGCCCAAGAGACCCAGTACTTC
TRBJ1-5,few,TRBD1,TRBV7-6,CASSVTAGGDQPQHF,TGTGCCAGCAGCGTTACAGCAGGGGGCGATCAGCCCCAGCATTTT
TRBJ1-1,NA,TRBD1,TRBV27,CASSHQGDTEAFF,TGTGCCAGCAGTCATCAGGGGGACACTGAAGCTTTCTTT
TRBJ1-2,many,NA,TRBV29-1,CSVDGINGYTF,TGCAGCGTTGATGGCATTAATGGCTACACCTTC
TRBJ2-1,many,NA,TRBV20-1,CSAPRTSSYNEQFF,TGCAGTGCTCCCCGGACAAGCTCCTACAATGAGCAGTTCTTC
TRBJ1-6,NA,TRBD1,TRBV5-5,CASSWGQGNSPLHF,TGTGCCAGCAGCTGGGGACAGGGGAATTCACCCCTCCACTTT
TRBJ2-3,NA,TRBD1,TRBV7-2,CASKLRGTTDTQYF,TGTGCCAGCAAACTCAGGGGGACCACAGATACGCAGTATTTT
TRBJ2-3,few,NA,TRBV5-1,CASSVPAPDTQYF,TGCGCCAGCAGCGTCCCCGCACCAGATACGCAGTATTTT
TRBJ2-7,many,TRBD1,TRBV5-1,CASSFGQGSNEQYF,TGCGCCAGCAGCTTCGGACAGGGTTCCAACGAGCAGTACTTC